These 21 T cell receptor beta chains came from one sample sequenced in a study of early T cells in non-severe SARS-CoV-2 infection. TCRdb re-called the 5' RACE reads through MiXCR, storing one row per CDR3 protein. The data show about 26,000 distinct CDR3 sequences, with around 5% seen just once and 3.5% to 5% held by the top ten. The sequencing input was whole blood. The receptors shown here come from an adult who was a healthcare worker with PCR-confirmed SARS-CoV-2 infection or an uninfected control (not recorded which).

In its sample, this clonotype ranks as medium-sized (0.01 to 0.1%). This chain uses TRBV4-3 with TRBJ1-4; D gene unclear. This CDR3 spans 16 amino acids. The germline CDR1 and CDR2 sequences are LGHNA and YSLEER. Trimming removed 4 bases at V and 0 bases at J, with 12 bases between. The DNA of the CDR3 is TGCGCCAGCAGCCGAGAAAAGGTTGCAACTAATGAAAAACTGTTTTTT. Amino acid sequence: CASSREKVATNEKLFF.

In this sample, this clonotype turned up once. V usage is TRBV4-2 and J usage is TRBJ2-4; the D is unclear. The germline gives CDR1 LGHNA, CDR2 YNFKEQ. V lost 4 bases and J 5 bases, leaving 12 bases between the germline ends. The CDR3 sequence is 14 residues long. The chain's CDR3 is CASSPGLLENIQYF. As DNA, the CDR3 is TGTGCCAGCAGCCCCGGGCTCCTAGAAAACATTCAGTACTTC.

At least ten counts were recorded for this clonotype. V usage is TRBV29-1 and J usage is TRBJ1-1; possibly TRBD1 for D (6 bases). Germline CDR1 SQVTM, CDR2 ANQGSEA. Trimming removed 3 bases at V and 7 bases at J, with 15 bases between. This CDR3 has 13 residues. CDR3: CSVDFRGGGEAFF. CDR3 nucleotides: TGCAGCGTTGATTTTAGGGGAGGGGGTGAAGCTTTCTTT.

This clonotype was detected many times. The rearrangement links TRBV7-9 to TRBJ2-2; D gene ambiguous. Germline loops: CDR1 SEHNR, CDR2 FQNEAQ (reference sequence). There are 12 residues in the CDR3. Trimming pared 2 bases from V and 6 bases from J, leaving 4 bases between. CDR3 loop: CASSLSPGELFF. CDR3 in DNA: TGTGCCAGCAGCTTAAGTCCCGGGGAGCTGTTTTTT.

This clonotype has more than one count but fewer than ten. V gene TRBV13 combines with J gene TRBJ2-1; TRBD1 might be the D (6 bases). The CDR3 contains 15 residues. Trimming stripped 4 bases from V and 6 bases from J, with 16 bases between. CDR1 and CDR2 from the germline V gene are PRHDT and FYEKMQ (reference sequence). As DNA, the CDR3 is TGTGCCAGCAGCTCGACAGGCGTCAGGCTCAATGAGCAGTTCTTC. Amino acids: CASSSTGVRLNEQFF.

The V call is TRBV6-5, the J call TRBJ2-1; 9 bases line up with TRBD2. CDR1 MNHEY and CDR2 SVGAGI come from the germline V gene. The CDR3 spans 14 residues. The V segment lost 5 bases and the J segment 5 bases; nucleotides outside the gene matches: 4. The CDR3 bases are TGTGCCAGCAGTGAGAGCGGGAGGCACAATGAGCAGTTCTTC. Translation gives CASSESGRHNEQFF.

A remark on this clonotype: A much larger clone differs from this one at a single base, so this may be a read error. The chain is built from TRBV6-5 and TRBJ2-1, with D uncertain. The CDR3 consists of 12 residues. Germline V lookup: CDR1 MNHEY, CDR2 SVGAGI. V dropped 0 bases and J dropped 11 bases, with 8 bases sitting between them. CDR3 nucleotides: TGTGCCAGCAGTTACTCAAGGGATAAGCAGTTCTTC. This codes for CASSYSRDKQFF.

This clonotype is labeled medium-sized. The genes are TRBV10-2 and TRBJ1-1; D not resolved. CDR3 length equals 12 residues. V dropped 4 bases and J dropped 9 bases, with 12 bases sitting between them. Germline V gene lookup returns CDR1 WSHSY and CDR2 SAAADI. CDR3 in DNA: TGCGCCAGCAGTGGTAGTCTCGCTCAAGCTTTCTTT. Its protein product is CASSGSLAQAFF.

This clonotype came up many times. The rearrangement uses TRBV7-8 and TRBJ2-6, with D unresolved. The CDR3 runs to 15 residues. Germline lookup yields CDR1 SGHVS and CDR2 FQNEAQ. V lost 5 bases, J lost 0 bases, and 8 bases lay in between. CDR3 DNA sequence: TGTGCCAGCAGCATACGGTTCTCTGGGGCCAACGTCCTGACTTTC. It encodes CASSIRFSGANVLTF.

This clonotype was seen many times. V is TRBV6-2 or TRBV6-3 and J is TRBJ2-7, with a possible D match to TRBD1 (6 bases). Germline V gene data show CDR1 as MNHEY and CDR2 as SVGEGT. This CDR3 is 13 amino acids long. V shed 6 bases and J shed 6 bases, with 15 bases lying between them. CDR3 protein: CASSFRDIAEQYF. CDR3 bases: TGTGCCAGCAGCTTCCGGGACATAGCCGAGCAGTACTTC.

This clonotype was counted many times. J is TRBJ2-1 and V is TRBV7-2, with D maybe TRBD1 (5 bases). The germline V gene has CDR1 SGHTA and CDR2 FQGNSA. V was trimmed by 1 base and J by 3 bases, leaving 10 bases between them. The CDR3 sequence is 15 residues long. The CDR3: CASSLVATDYNEQFF. Written as DNA, the CDR3 is TGTGCCAGCAGCTTAGTTGCGACAGACTACAATGAGCAGTTCTTC. The variable domain in full, completed from reference TRBV7-2 and TRBJ2-1, reads GAGVSQSPSNKVTEKGKDVELRCDPISGHTALYWYRQSLGQGLEFLIYFQGNSAPDKSGLPSDRFSAERTGGSVSTLTIQRTQQEDSAVYLCASSLVATDYNEQFFGPGTRLTVL.

A remark on this clonotype: A much larger clone differs by one base, so this may be a read error. The V call is TRBV20-1, the J call TRBJ2-1, with D perhaps matching TRBD2 (6 bases). CDR1 is DFQATT and CDR2 is SNEGSKA in the germline V gene (reference sequence). The CDR3 covers 15 residues. For the CDR3, the DNA is TGCGGTGCTAGAGATTGGCGGGACCATTACAATGAGCAGTTCTTC. Amino acid sequence: CGARDWRDHYNEQFF.

This clonotype was picked up many times. The CDR3 DNA follows: TGCAGCGTTGAAGACCCCCTCACAGATACGCAGTATTTT. Residues: CSVEDPLTDTQYF. The chain couples TRBV29-1 to TRBJ2-3; D unclear. Germline loops: CDR1 SQVTM, CDR2 ANQGSEA. This CDR3 has 13 residues. V was pared by 0 bases and J by 2 bases, with 6 bases between.

This clonotype was seen many times. This chain uses TRBV7-9 with TRBJ2-6; tentatively, D is TRBD1 (5 bases). Germline CDR1 is SEHNR and CDR2 is FQNEAQ (reference sequence). Trimming left V 5 bases short and J 4 bases short, with 12 bases between. The CDR3 loop spans 15 amino acids. The CDR3 DNA is TGTGCCAGCAGCCCCTCAGGGCCCGGGGCCAACGTCCTGACTTTC. Residues: CASSPSGPGANVLTF.

This clonotype has at least ten counts. The rearrangement links TRBV7-6 to TRBJ2-7, with D possibly being TRBD1 (5 bases). CDR3 length: 13 residues. Germline loops: CDR1 SGHVS, CDR2 FNYEAQ. The ends were cut back, 5 bases at V and 3 bases at J, with 11 bases in the middle. DNA of the CDR3: TGTGCCAGCAGCCAAGACCAGGGCTACGAGCAGTACTTC. Translating it yields CASSQDQGYEQYF.

This clonotype occurred many times. Here the CDR3 DNA reads TGCGCCAGCAGCCTGCAAACAGGGATTAATTCACCCCTCCACTTT. Protein: CASSLQTGINSPLHF. The chain links TRBV5-1 to TRBJ1-6; possibly TRBD1 for D (6 bases). CDR3 length equals 15 residues. V was clipped by 4 bases and J by 6 bases, with 14 bases between them. Germline V gives CDR1 SGHRS, CDR2 YFSETQ.

This clonotype occurred many times. The chain combines TRBV20-1 with TRBJ2-2, with D possibly being TRBD2 (6 bases). Germline V gene data show CDR1 as DFQATT and CDR2 as SNEGSKA (reference sequence). The CDR3 has 15 residues. The V gene lost 1 base and the J gene lost 2 bases, with 11 bases spanning the gap. The CDR3 spells CSARGVSGNTGELFF. The CDR3, as DNA: TGCAGTGCTAGAGGGGTTAGCGGTAACACCGGGGAGCTGTTTTTT.

This clonotype was counted at least ten times. The gene calls are TRBV6-4 and TRBJ2-3, with 7 nucleotides matching TRBD2. Germline V gene sequence: CDR1 MRHNA, CDR2 SNTAGT. V shed 5 bases and J 5 bases; nucleotides not matched to a gene: 4. The CDR3 runs to 13 residues. The CDR3 region has the DNA TGTGCCAGCAGTCTCCTAGCGGAAGATACGCAGTATTTT. Translated: CASSLLAEDTQYF.

This chain uses TRBV28 with TRBJ2-6; D remains ambiguous. CDR3 length equals 15 residues. Germline lookup yields CDR1 MDHEN and CDR2 SYDVKM. The V and J ends lost 8 bases and 2 bases respectively, with 13 bases between them. The CDR3 region has the DNA TGTGCCAGCGGCTCTTCCGACCCTGGGGCCAACGTCCTGACTTTC. Translating gives CASGSSDPGANVLTF. The full variable domain, in which reference TRBV28 and TRBJ2-6 provide the parts outside the CDR3, is DVKVTQSSRYLVKRTGEKVFLECVQDMDHENMFWYRQDPGLGLRLIYFSYDVKMKEKGDIPEGYSVSREKKERFSLILESASTNQTSMYLCASGSSDPGANVLTFGAGSRLTVL.

The rearrangement joins TRBV18 to TRBJ1-1, with D tentatively TRBD1 (5 bases). CDR1 is KGHSH and CDR2 is LQKENI in the germline V gene. The CDR3 extends over 14 amino acids. V shed 2 bases and J shed 0 bases, with 7 bases lying between them. CDR3 sequence (DNA): TGTGCCAGCTCACCAGACAGCTTGAACACTGAAGCTTTCTTT. Translating it yields CASSPDSLNTEAFF.

In its sample, this clonotype was seen many times. The chain combines TRBV11-3 with TRBJ1-1; D is perhaps TRBD1 (6 bases). The germline CDR1 and CDR2 sequences are SGHNT and YENEEA. This CDR3 has 14 amino acids. V gave up 3 bases and J gave up 5 bases, with 13 bases separating them. CDR3 sequence reads: CASSFSGAGTEAFF. CDR3 sequence (DNA): TGTGCCAGCAGCTTTTCAGGGGCTGGGACTGAAGCTTTCTTT. The full variable domain, with the rest looked up from reference TRBV11-3 and TRBJ1-1, is EAGVVQSPRYKIIEKKQPVAFWCNPISGHNTLYWYLQNLGQGPELLIRYENEEAVDDSQLPKDRFSAERLKGVDSTLKIQPAELGDSAVYLCASSFSGAGTEAFFGQGTRLTVV.